The present T cell receptor beta chain was sequenced within a study of T cells in Graves' hyperthyroidism and ophthalmopathy. Study-wide findings and caveats: Researchers report that a 13 V-J model separated ophthalmopathy from stable hyperthyroidism. The model made its ophthalmopathy prediction, and onset followed a median 6.5 months later.

Each diagnosis drew on symptoms, thyroxine, TRAb, thyroid ultrasound and orbital computed tomography findings. Fresh peripheral blood, about 9.3 ml, yielded the PBMCs. Ten or more counts support this clonotype. The antigen remains undetermined. Amplification of TCR beta CDR3 regions used RNA as the template. TCR CDR3 underwent first-round RT-PCR with the HTBI primer set. MiXCR, run by TCRdb on the multiplex PCR reads, gives a single entry per CDR3 protein. The data show fewer than 250,000 distinct CDR3 sequences, with over 15% seen just once and under 35% held by the top ten. Material: blood. The TCR was taken from a woman between 18 and 29 years old with Graves' ophthalmopathy.

CDR3 nucleotides: TGCAGTGCTAGGGGGCGACAGGGGTTTGGCTACACCTTC. Amino acid sequence: CSARGRQGFGYTF. The chain recombines TRBV20-1 with TRBJ1-2; 8 bases fit TRBD1. Germline V gene data show CDR1 as DFQATT and CDR2 as SNEGSKA (reference sequence). Trimming at V came to 3 bases and at J to 7 bases, leaving 7 bases not matched to a gene. This CDR3 is 13 amino acids long.